The 3 T cell receptor beta chains below all came from one sample that was sequenced in a study of shared clonotypes between healthy human individuals. Sequencing was performed with immunoSEQ multiplex PCR; in TCRdb, only in-frame clones are kept and a portion is missing. The repertoire includes 2 million to 2.5 million clones, more than 80% of them detected once, and 0.39% sits in the top ten. The sample taken for sequencing was naive CD4+ T cells from PBMCs. Subset here: CD45RA+ positively selected. These receptors were collected from a man between 18 and 29 years old in good health. Some clones in this sample may be carry-over from other donors' samples.

V is TRBV28 and J is TRBJ1-3; D is perhaps TRBD1 (5 bases). Looked up from germline, CDR1 is MDHEN and CDR2 is SYDVKM. The V and J ends lost 8 bases and 8 bases respectively, with 13 bases between them. The CDR3 has 12 amino acids. The CDR3 DNA is TGTGCCAGCGGGACTCCGGTCTACACCATATATTTT. Protein product: CASGTPVYTIYF. Full variable domain (remainder filled in from reference TRBV28 and TRBJ1-3): DVKVTQSSRYLVKRTGEKVFLECVQDMDHENMFWYRQDPGLGLRLIYFSYDVKMKEKGDIPEGYSVSREKKERFSLILESASTNQTSMYLCASGTPVYTIYFGEGSWLTVV.

About this clone itself: Other DNA sequences within the sample encode an identical CDR3. V usage is TRBV18 and J usage is TRBJ2-3; 11 positions match TRBD2. Per the germline V gene, CDR1 is KGHSH and CDR2 is LQKENI. There are 16 residues in the CDR3. V lost 3 bases, J lost 1 base, and 3 bases stayed unmatched. CDR3 nucleotide sequence: TGTGCCAGCTCACCGTTACTAGCGGGAGGCACAGATACGCAGTATTTT. Translated: CASSPLLAGGTDTQYF.

V and J are TRBV6-5 and TRBJ2-2, with D uncertain. V lost 4 bases and J lost 10, with 4 bases in between. The CDR3 loop spans 10 amino acids. Germline CDR1 and CDR2: MNHEY and SVGAGI. CDR3 region: CASSLEELFF. Here the CDR3 DNA reads TGTGCCAGCAGTTTAGAGGAGCTGTTTTTT.